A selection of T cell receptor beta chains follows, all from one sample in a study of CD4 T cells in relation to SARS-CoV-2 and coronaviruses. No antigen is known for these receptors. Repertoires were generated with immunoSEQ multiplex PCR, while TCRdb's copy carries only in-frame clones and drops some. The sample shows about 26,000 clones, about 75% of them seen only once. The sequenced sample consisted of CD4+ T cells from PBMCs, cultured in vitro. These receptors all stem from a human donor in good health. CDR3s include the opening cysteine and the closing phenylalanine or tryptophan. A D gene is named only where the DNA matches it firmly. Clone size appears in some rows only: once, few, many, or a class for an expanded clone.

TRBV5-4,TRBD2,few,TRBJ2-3,TGTGCCAGCAGCACCAGAGCGGGGGGGACCACAGATACGCAGTATTTT,CASSTRAGGTTDTQYF
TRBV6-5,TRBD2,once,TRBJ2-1,TGTGCCAGCAGTCAGAGGACTAGGCAAGTGGCGGAGCAGTTCTTC,CASSQRTRQVAEQFF
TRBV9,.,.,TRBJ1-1,TGTGCCAGCGCACGATCAGGGTTCAACACTGAAGCTTTCTTT,CASARSGFNTEAFF
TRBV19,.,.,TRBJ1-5,TGTGCCAGTACCCCGGACAGCCGCAATCAGCCCCAGCATTTT,CASTPDSRNQPQHF
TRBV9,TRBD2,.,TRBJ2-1,TGTGCCAGCACCTCTCTAGCGGACAATGAGCAGTTCTTC,CASTSLADNEQFF
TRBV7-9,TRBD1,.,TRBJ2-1,TGTGCCACCAGAGCCCCCGTTCAGGGGGCAGGTGAGCAGTTCTTC,CATRAPVQGAGEQFF
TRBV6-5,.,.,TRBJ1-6,TGTGCCAGCATAGAAAGGGGAGATAATTCACCCCTCCACTTT,CASIERGDNSPLHF
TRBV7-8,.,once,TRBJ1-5,TGTGCCAGCAGCCGAGGGTCGGTGGTTCAGCCCCAGCATTTT,CASSRGSVVQPQHF
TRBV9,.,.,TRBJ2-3,TGTGCCAGCAGCGTAGCATGGGCAGCAGATACGCAGTATTTT,CASSVAWAADTQYF
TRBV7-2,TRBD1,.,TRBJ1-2,TGTGCCAGCAACCCAACAGGGGGCAGGGATGGCTACACCTTC,CASNPTGGRDGYTF
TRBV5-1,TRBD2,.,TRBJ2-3,TGCGCCAGCAGCTTTAGCGGGGGGGTGGATACGCAGTATTTT,CASSFSGGVDTQYF
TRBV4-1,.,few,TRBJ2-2,TGCGCCAGCAGCTACCCCGGGACTCGGACCGGGGAGCTGTTTTTT,CASSYPGTRTGELFF
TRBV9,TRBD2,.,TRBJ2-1,TGTGCCAGCAGCGTAGCCGGAGGGCTAGCGGGGGTCCGGTACGGCCCGTACAATGAGCAGTTCTTC,CASSVAGGLAGVRYGPYNEQFF
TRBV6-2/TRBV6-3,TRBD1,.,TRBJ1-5,TGTGCCAGCAGCCACAAGGGACAGCTCTGGCCCCAGCATTTT,CASSHKGQLWPQHF
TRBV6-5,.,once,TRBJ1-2,TGTGCCAGCAGTTACTCTACCACTTTGGGGAGCTATGGCTACACCTTC,CASSYSTTLGSYGYTF
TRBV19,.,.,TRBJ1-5,TGTGCCAGTAGTATGATTGACGGGGCAGGTTACGGTCAGCCCCAGCATTTT,CASSMIDGAGYGQPQHF
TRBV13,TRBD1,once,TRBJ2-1,TGTGCCAGCAGCCGGATTTTAAGGGGGCTAAATGAGCAGTTCTTC,CASSRILRGLNEQFF
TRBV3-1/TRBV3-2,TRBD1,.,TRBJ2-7,TGTGCCAGCAGCCCCCGGGACAGGGGGTACGAGCAGTACTTC,CASSPRDRGYEQYF
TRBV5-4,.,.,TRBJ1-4,TGTGCCAGCAGCTTGGGGGGCGTAGATGAAAAACTGTTTTTT,CASSLGGVDEKLFF
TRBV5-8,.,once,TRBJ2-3,TGTGCCAGCAGCTTGGGACTCGCAGATACGCAGTATTTT,CASSLGLADTQYF
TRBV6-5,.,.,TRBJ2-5,TGTGCCAGCAGTCAACAGGTGGGGGACCAAGAGACCCAGTACTTC,CASSQQVGDQETQYF
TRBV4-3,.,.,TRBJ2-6,TGCGCCAGCAGCCAAGATATACCAGGAGCCTCCTCTGGGGCCAACGTCCTGACTTTC,CASSQDIPGASSGANVLTF
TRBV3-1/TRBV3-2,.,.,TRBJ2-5,TGTGCCAGCAGCCAAACCGGACCAGAAGTTGGGGAGACCCAGTACTTC,CASSQTGPEVGETQYF
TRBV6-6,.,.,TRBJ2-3,TGTGCCAGCAGAGACTTGACTAGAGGGGGAGATACGCAGTATTTT,CASRDLTRGGDTQYF
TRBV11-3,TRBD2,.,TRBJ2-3,TGTGCCAGCAGCTCCGGACTAGCGGGATTTTCGTCGTCGGATACGCAGTATTTT,CASSSGLAGFSSSDTQYF
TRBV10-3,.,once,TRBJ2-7,TGTGCCATCAGTGAGGAGAGCTCCTACGAGCAGTACTTC,CAISEESSYEQYF
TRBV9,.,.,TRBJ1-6,TGTGCCAGCAGCGTAGACAGTCCTGGGTATTCACCCCTCCACTTT,CASSVDSPGYSPLHF
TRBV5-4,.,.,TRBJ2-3,TGTGCCAGCAGCTCGCAGGGGCAGTCGGATACGCAGTATTTT,CASSSQGQSDTQYF
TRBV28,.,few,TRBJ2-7,TGTGCCAGCAGTTTGTTCCGTGAGCAGTACTTC,CASSLFREQYF
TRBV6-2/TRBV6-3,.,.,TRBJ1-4,TGTGCCAGCAGTTACGGCAGTGGAGGTGAAAAACTGTTTTTT,CASSYGSGGEKLFF
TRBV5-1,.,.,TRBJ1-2,TGCGCCAGCAGCTCGGAAAATCGCTATGGCTACACCTTC,CASSSENRYGYTF
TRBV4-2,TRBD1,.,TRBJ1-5,TGTGCCAGCAGCCAGGACAGGGGGCAAAATCAGCCCCAGCATTTT,CASSQDRGQNQPQHF
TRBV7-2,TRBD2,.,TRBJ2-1,TGTGCCAGCAGCTTCACGGGACTAGCAAACAATGAGCAGTTCTTC,CASSFTGLANNEQFF
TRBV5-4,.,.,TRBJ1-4,TGTGCCAGCAGCTTTGGTGGGGGGAATAATGAAAAACTGTTTTTT,CASSFGGGNNEKLFF
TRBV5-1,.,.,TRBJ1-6,TGCGCCAGCAGCTTGGAGACAGACAATAATTCACCCCTCCACTTT,CASSLETDNNSPLHF
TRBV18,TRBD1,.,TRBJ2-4,TGTGCCAGCTCACCGACAGGGGCCAAAAACATTCAGTACTTC,CASSPTGAKNIQYF
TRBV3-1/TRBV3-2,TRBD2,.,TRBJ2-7,TGTGCCAGCAGCCAAGAACTAGCGGGCGTCGAGCAGTACTTC,CASSQELAGVEQYF
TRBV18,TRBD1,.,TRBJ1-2,TGTGCCAGCTCACCCGTCCCGACAGGGGGCTATGGCTACACCTTC,CASSPVPTGGYGYTF
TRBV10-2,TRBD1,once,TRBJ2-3,TGCGCCAGCAGTGAGCCGGGACAGGGGAAAGATACGCAGTATTTT,CASSEPGQGKDTQYF
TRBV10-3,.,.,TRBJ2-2,TGTGCCATCAGTGCGCGGACCCAAAACGGGGAGCTGTTTTTT,CAISARTQNGELFF
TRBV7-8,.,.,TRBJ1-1,TGTGCCAGCAGCTTAGACGAACGAAGGTTGTCTGAAGCTTTCTTT,CASSLDERRLSEAFF
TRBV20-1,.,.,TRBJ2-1,TGCAGTGCTAGTGCCGGGTCCAGCAATGAGCAGTTCTTC,CSASAGSSNEQFF
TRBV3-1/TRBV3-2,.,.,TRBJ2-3,TGTGCCAGCAGCCCTGGAACCACAGATACGCAGTATTTT,CASSPGTTDTQYF
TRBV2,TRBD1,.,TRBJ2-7,TGTGCCAGCCGTTACGGGACAGGGGGCTATACCAGCTCCTACGAGCAGTACTTC,CASRYGTGGYTSSYEQYF
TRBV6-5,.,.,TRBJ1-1,TGTGCCCCCCTACGGCGGCAGAACACTGAAGCTTTCTTT,CAPLRRQNTEAFF
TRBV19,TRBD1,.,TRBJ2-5,TGTGCCAGTAGCCTGATGGGACAGGCGCCGGTGGAGACCCAGTACTTC,CASSLMGQAPVETQYF
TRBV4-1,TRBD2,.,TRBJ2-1,TGCGCCAGCAGCCAAGGAGGCGGGAGGGCACGGGAGCAGTTCTTC,CASSQGGGRAREQFF
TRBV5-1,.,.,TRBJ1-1,TGCGCCAGCAGCTTCGGGGCCTCGAACACTGAAGCTTTCTTT,CASSFGASNTEAFF
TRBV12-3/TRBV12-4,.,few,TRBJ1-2,TGTGCGAGTCGGGGTTTGAACTATGGCTACACCTTC,CASRGLNYGYTF
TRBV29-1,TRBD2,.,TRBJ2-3,TGCAGCGTAGTACCTCGGGGGGGGTCGAGGGTAGCGGATACGCAGTATTTT,CSVVPRGGSRVADTQYF
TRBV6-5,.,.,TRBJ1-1,TGTGCCAGCAGTTACTCTTCAGGGATCCGCACTGAAGCTTTCTTT,CASSYSSGIRTEAFF